These 28 T cell receptor beta chains came from one sample sequenced in a study of vaccination effects on CD4 cells after COVID-19 (dated by TCRdb to between 2021 and 2024). Antigens for these TCRs are unknown. After approximately 11 days of culture, CD4+ T cells were isolated with the EasySep CD4+ T cell isolation kit. Library preparation was by the immunoSEQ multiplex PCR assay. TCRdb holds this immuneACCESS table with in-frame rearrangements only. Some clones are missing; in checked studies, unresolved V genes explain under half, and the rest has no known cause. This sample lists about 64,000 clones; approximately 72% were detected once. The top ten clonotypes cover around 25% of the sample. The sequencing here drew on CD4+ T cells from PBMCs cultured without peptide, taken before COVID-19 vaccination. The receptors shown here come from a human donor who had a prior SARS-CoV-2 infection.

The J gene is TRBJ2-2, the V gene TRBV2; 7 positions agree with TRBD1. J gave up 2 bases and V 8 bases, and 2 bases lay outside the gene matches. There are 13 residues in the CDR3. Germline values: CDR1 SNHLY, CDR2 FYNNEI. The CDR3 reads CASGDSNTGELFF. CDR3 DNA sequence: TGTGCCAGCGGGGACAGCAACACCGGGGAGCTGTTTTTT.

The sample holds one count of this clone. The DNA of the CDR3 is TGTGCCAGCAGCTTAGCTGGGACTAGCAATCCCGAGCAGTACTTC. Amino acids: CASSLAGTSNPEQYF. The V and J genes are TRBV7-8 and TRBJ2-7, with 9 bases matching TRBD2. In germline, CDR1 is SGHVS, CDR2 FQNEAQ. The CDR3 is 15 amino acids. The ends lost 0 bases at V and 6 bases at J; junction bases unmatched: 6.

Only one count was recorded for this clone. V usage is TRBV3-1 (or the pseudogene TRBV3-2) and J usage is TRBJ1-1; no reliable D call. Trimming took off 3 bases at V and 5 bases at J, with 16 bases between the two ends. Germline CDR1 is LGHDT and CDR2 is YNNKEL (reference sequence). This CDR3 has 15 amino acids. DNA of the CDR3: TGTGCCAGCAGCCAGATTCTGGGGAGCAGAACTGAAGCTTTCTTT. Its translation is CASSQILGSRTEAFF.

The chain employs TRBV19 and TRBJ1-1; D not certain. With 5 bases removed from V and 9 bases from J, the gap between germline ends came to 13 bases. In germline, CDR1 is LNHDA, CDR2 SQIVND (reference sequence). This CDR3 has 12 residues. CDR3 protein: CASSVRGVQAFF. CDR3 nucleotide sequence: TGTGCCAGTAGTGTACGTGGGGTTCAAGCTTTCTTT.

This sequence joins TRBV3-1 (or the pseudogene TRBV3-2) and TRBJ2-7, with 12 bases that match TRBD2. V lost 4 bases, J lost 6 bases, and 10 bases stayed unmatched. Germline loops: CDR1 LGHDT, CDR2 YNNKEL (reference sequence). The CDR3 contains 16 residues. This chain's CDR3 is CASSPRSGLAGLEQYF. The CDR3 DNA reads TGTGCCAGCAGCCCTCGCTCAGGACTAGCGGGACTCGAGCAGTACTTC.

The V gene is TRBV4-1, the J gene TRBJ2-5; 7 bases align to TRBD2. Germline trimming cut 4 bases from V and 2 bases from J; bases unmatched to any gene: 10. The CDR3 is made up of 16 amino acids. The germline gives CDR1 MGHRA, CDR2 YSYEKL. DNA of the CDR3: TGCGCCAGCAGCCCAACCGTTGGGGGGGGTCAAGAGACCCAGTACTTC. It translates to CASSPTVGGGQETQYF.

This chain uses TRBV6-1 with TRBJ2-6; D gene uncertain. The CDR3 sequence is 16 residues long. CDR1 and CDR2 (germline): MNHNS, SASEGT. V gave up 3 bases and J gave up 0 bases, with 9 bases separating them. DNA for the CDR3: TGTGCCAGCAGTGACGCAGGCACCTCTGGGGCCAACGTCCTGACTTTC. Amino acids: CASSDAGTSGANVLTF.

J is TRBJ2-7 and V is TRBV4-2; TRBD1 agrees at 7 bases. The V and J ends lost 0 bases and 2 bases, in that order; junction bases with no gene match: 4. Germline CDR1 and CDR2: LGHNA and YNFKEQ. The CDR3 is 15 amino acids. The CDR3 nucleotides are TGTGCCAGCAGCCAAGATGGGACAGCCACCTACGAGCAGTACTTC. Translated: CASSQDGTATYEQYF.

The chain recombines TRBV24-1 with TRBJ1-2; D unresolved. The V gene lost 1 base and the J gene lost 8 bases, with 7 bases spanning the gap. The CDR3 consists of 12 residues. The germline gives CDR1 KGHDR, CDR2 SFDVKD. For the CDR3, the DNA is TGTGCCACCAGTGATTTTGGAGGGGGCTACACCTTC. Its translation: CATSDFGGGYTF.

This clone was detected once. This rearrangement joins TRBV28 to TRBJ1-6; D unclear. This CDR3 has 15 amino acids. V was cut by 5 bases and J by 7 bases, with 15 bases left in between. CDR1 is MDHEN, CDR2 SYDVKM, per germline. The CDR3, as DNA: TGTGCCAGCAGTCTACCCCAGTTATTCAATTCACCCCTCCACTTT. Translation: CASSLPQLFNSPLHF.

This sequence joins TRBV19 and TRBJ2-7; 8 nucleotides agree with TRBD1. The junction had 6 bases not matched to a gene; V was cut back by 5 bases and J by 0 bases. Germline lookup yields CDR1 LNHDA and CDR2 SQIVND (reference sequence). This CDR3 spans 15 amino acids. The CDR3 spells CASSSWDRSSYEQYF. The CDR3, as DNA: TGTGCCAGTAGTTCCTGGGACAGGAGCTCCTACGAGCAGTACTTC.

This clone was detected a few times. The chain joins TRBV9 to TRBJ2-7, with D perhaps TRBD2 (7 bases). The ends were cut back, 6 bases at V and 7 bases at J, with 20 bases in the middle. The CDR3 totals 14 residues. Germline CDR1 is SGDLS and CDR2 is YYNGEE. CDR3 in amino acids: CASNREGLTREQYF. The CDR3 bases are TGTGCCAGCAACAGGGAGGGTCTCACTCGAGAGCAGTACTTC.

The chain recombines TRBV3-1 (or the pseudogene TRBV3-2) with TRBJ2-1; no clear D. This CDR3 is 13 amino acids long. CDR1 is LGHDT and CDR2 is YNNKEL in the germline V gene (reference sequence). Trimming removed 2 bases at V and 7 bases at J, with 9 bases between. CDR3 nucleotide sequence: TGTGCCAGCAGCCAATTCATCGGTAATGAGCAGTTCTTC. Encoded protein: CASSQFIGNEQFF.

The V call is TRBV23-1, the J call TRBJ2-7, with a tentative D call TRBD1 (6 bases). TRBV23-1 is classed as an ORF, of uncertain function. V was clipped by 6 bases and J by 0 bases, with 15 bases between them. This CDR3 spans 15 amino acids. The CDR3 DNA reads TGCGCCAGCAGAACAGAGGGGGACAACTCCTACGAGCAGTACTTC. Protein product: CASRTEGDNSYEQYF.

CDR3 DNA: TGTGCCACCAGTGATGGACAGCGGCATGGCTACACCTTC. Its protein is CATSDGQRHGYTF. The V gene is TRBV24-1, the J gene TRBJ1-2; D perhaps matches TRBD1 (6 bases). V lost 3 bases to trimming and J lost 6 bases, with 10 bases between them. The germline V gene encodes CDR1 KGHDR and CDR2 SFDVKD. The CDR3 has 13 residues.

CDR3: CASSLGPGHSYEQYF. The CDR3 DNA is TGTGCCAGCAGCTTAGGACCGGGGCACTCCTACGAGCAGTACTTC. V is TRBV11-2 and J is TRBJ2-7, with D tentatively TRBD1 or TRBD2 (5 bases each). This CDR3 is 15 amino acids long. The germline V and J ends were trimmed by 1 base and 0 bases, with 10 bases remaining between them. The V gene's germline CDR1 is SGHAT and CDR2 FQNNGV.

This chain joins TRBV6-6 and TRBJ2-4; D unresolved. The germline V gene has CDR1 MNHNY and CDR2 SVGAGI (reference sequence). CDR3 length equals 15 residues. Trimming took off 5 bases at V and 1 base at J, with 12 bases between the two ends. CDR3 bases: TGTGCCAGCAGTGCCCGCGTGGGGGCCAAAAACATTCAGTACTTC. It is translated as CASSARVGAKNIQYF.

This chain connects TRBV7-9 to TRBJ1-2; 7 bases fit TRBD1. The CDR3 totals 12 residues. Trimming removed 4 bases from V and 8 bases from J; junction bases left unmatched: 4. The V gene's germline CDR1 is SEHNR and CDR2 FQNEAQ (reference sequence). CDR3 sequence: CASSYRDSGYTF. The DNA for the CDR3 is TGTGCCAGCAGCTACCGGGACAGCGGCTACACCTTC.

This clone was seen only a few times. V gene TRBV11-3 combines with J gene TRBJ2-2; the match to TRBD2 covers 7 bases. Trimming at V came to 1 base and at J to 2 bases, leaving 10 bases not matched to a gene. CDR3 length equals 18 residues. Germline CDR1 SGHNT, CDR2 YENEEA. The CDR3 loop is CASSLARSGGSNTGELFF. As DNA, the CDR3 is TGTGCCAGCAGCTTAGCGAGGTCGGGCGGGAGTAACACCGGGGAGCTGTTTTTT.

V usage is TRBV18 and J usage is TRBJ2-1, with 13 bases matching TRBD2. The germline V gene encodes CDR1 KGHSH and CDR2 LQKENI. V was pared by 2 bases and J by 5 bases, with 3 bases of the junction left unmatched. This CDR3 is 16 amino acids long. CDR3: CASSPTGTSGDNEQFF. The DNA of the CDR3 is TGTGCCAGCTCACCAACCGGGACTAGCGGGGACAATGAGCAGTTCTTC.

J is TRBJ1-3 and V is TRBV9, with 7 positions matching TRBD1. Trimming cost V 0 bases and J 8 bases; bases outside gene matches: 11. The CDR3 is made up of 16 amino acids. Germline lookup yields CDR1 SGDLS and CDR2 YYNGEE. The CDR3, as DNA: TGTGCCAGCAGCGTAGGCCAAGGGGGCGCGGGCGACACCATATATTTT. As protein: CASSVGQGGAGDTIYF.

The rearrangement links TRBV30 to TRBJ1-4; the D is unclear. Trimming left V 0 bases short and J 7 bases short, with 12 bases between. This CDR3 is 14 amino acids long. In germline, CDR1 is GTSNPN, CDR2 SVGIG (reference sequence). CDR3 amino acids: CAWSVPGVGEKLFF. DNA for the CDR3: TGTGCCTGGAGTGTACCCGGAGTTGGTGAAAAACTGTTTTTT.

The chain has TRBV7-2 and TRBJ2-7; D may be TRBD1 (5 bases). The CDR3 covers 14 residues. Germline V gene lookup returns CDR1 SGHTA and CDR2 FQGNSA. The V and J ends lost 3 bases and 1 base respectively, with 10 bases between them. The CDR3 sequence is CASSFSRQSYEQYF. The CDR3 coding sequence is TGTGCCAGCAGCTTTTCTAGACAGTCCTACGAGCAGTACTTC.

The V gene is TRBV18, the J gene TRBJ2-1; 14 bases map to TRBD2. In germline, CDR1 is KGHSH, CDR2 LQKENI. CDR3 length equals 18 residues. Trimming cost V 6 bases and J 7 bases; bases outside gene matches: 14. Here the CDR3 reads CASSLGLAGEARRNEQFF. Here the CDR3 DNA reads TGTGCCAGCTCGCTGGGACTAGCGGGAGAGGCGCGGCGTAATGAGCAGTTCTTC.

The chain joins TRBV29-1 to TRBJ2-1; D is undetermined. The V end was cut by 4 bases, the J end by 11 bases, with 15 bases between. The CDR3 is 12 amino acids. In germline, CDR1 is SQVTM, CDR2 ANQGSEA. The CDR3 here is CSVAPADKKQFF. The CDR3 DNA reads TGCAGCGTTGCCCCGGCCGACAAGAAGCAGTTCTTC.

This clone turned up a few times. The V gene is TRBV7-3, the J gene TRBJ2-2; TRBD1 matches 7 bases. V shed 2 bases and J 3 bases; nucleotides not matched to a gene: 0. CDR1 is SGHTA and CDR2 is FQGTGA in the germline V gene. The CDR3 loop spans 14 amino acids. CDR3 sequence: CASSLQGDTGELFF. As DNA, the CDR3 is TGTGCCAGCAGCTTACAGGGGGACACCGGGGAGCTGTTTTTT.

This chain uses TRBV29-1 with TRBJ2-2; the D gene could be TRBD1 or TRBD2 (7 bases each). The germline gives CDR1 SQVTM, CDR2 ANQGSEA. The germline V and J ends were trimmed by 5 bases and 6 bases, with 28 bases remaining between them. The CDR3 totals 18 residues. The CDR3 region is CSVTNYFLQGEGAGELFF. For the CDR3, the DNA is TGCAGCGTTACCAACTACTTCTTGCAGGGGGAGGGTGCCGGGGAGCTGTTTTTT.

The chain employs TRBV6-2 or TRBV6-3 and TRBJ2-5; 7 nucleotides line up with TRBD1. CDR3 length: 15 amino acids. The V and J ends lost 2 bases and 3 bases, in that order; junction bases with no gene match: 6. Germline V gene lookup returns CDR1 MNHEY and CDR2 SVGEGT. CDR3 DNA sequence: TGTGCCAGCAGTTACCGAATTACAGGGGAAGAGACCCAGTACTTC. Translating gives CASSYRITGEETQYF.